This T cell receptor beta chain originates from a study of early T cells in non-severe SARS-CoV-2 infection. Study-wide background: Chains stayed unpaired after sequencing of bulk RNA from unsorted whole blood.

TCRdb itself ran the 5' RACE reads through MiXCR, one entry per CDR3 protein. The sample shows more than 65,000 distinct CDR3 sequences, 13% of them seen only once. V lost 1 base to trimming and J lost 7 bases, with 10 bases between them. The CDR3 covers 13 residues. Germline values: CDR1 SGHVS, CDR2 FQNEAQ. This sequence originates from an adult who was a healthcare worker with PCR-confirmed SARS-CoV-2 infection or an uninfected control (not recorded which). The specimen sequenced was whole blood. The V call is TRBV7-8, the J call TRBJ2-5; tentative D call: TRBD1 (5 bases). Here the CDR3 DNA reads TGTGCCAGCAGCTTAGGACAGTGGGTGACCCAGTACTTC. Its protein product is CASSLGQWVTQYF.